The following is a T cell receptor beta chain sequence with its context. These data belong to a study of blood T cell repertoires in COVID-19. The germline gives CDR1 SNHLY, CDR2 FYNNEI. V was pared by 6 bases and J by 4 bases, with 13 bases between. CDR3 length: 14 amino acids. Using immunoSEQ multiplex PCR, the repertoire was profiled, and TCRdb retains in-frame clones only, with some absent. The table includes about 87,000 clones, roughly 75% detected once. Sequenced input: peripheral blood. The TCR comes from a woman aged 45-65 years with acute or convalescent COVID-19. The chain employs TRBV2 and TRBJ1-5; D call uncertain. CDR3 residues: CASRIRGQNQPQHF. The CDR3 DNA sequence: TGTGCCAGCAGAATCCGGGGTCAAAATCAGCCCCAGCATTTT.